The next 16 T cell receptor beta chains were all read from a single sample in a study of T cells after yellow fever vaccination. A single record per CDR3 protein comes from TCRdb applying MiXCR to the 5' RACE reads. The sample holds 110,000 to 150,000 distinct CDR3 sequences, about 7% seen once. The sequences come from CD4+ T cells sorted from PBMCs, collected 10 days after the yellow fever booster vaccination. Receptors originate from a man aged 25-45 years who received the YFV17D yellow fever vaccine.

This clonotype has at least ten counts. J is TRBJ2-3 and V is TRBV7-2; tentative D call: TRBD1 (6 bases). This CDR3 comprises 14 residues. Germline V gene sequence: CDR1 SGHTA, CDR2 FQGNSA. Trimming stripped 2 bases from V and 3 bases from J, with 9 bases between. In DNA form, the CDR3 reads TGTGCCAGCAGCTTAACGACAGGAACAGATACGCAGTATTTT. Protein: CASSLTTGTDTQYF.

This clonotype was recorded many times. The chain has TRBV12-3 or TRBV12-4 and TRBJ1-5; D unclear. The germline V and J ends were trimmed by 1 base and 7 bases, with 11 bases remaining between them. The CDR3 contains 14 residues. The CDR3 DNA reads TGTGCCAGCAGTTTAGTGCGAAGGGAGCAGCCCCAGCATTTT. Its translation: CASSLVRREQPQHF.

This clonotype appeared many times. The chain links TRBV7-9 to TRBJ1-1; no reliable D call. Trimming stripped 1 base from V and 11 bases from J, with 14 bases between. The CDR3 sequence is 13 residues long. Germline V gene lookup returns CDR1 SEHNR and CDR2 FQNEAQ (reference sequence). As DNA, the CDR3 is TGTGCCAGCAGCTTAGAATTCGTGGCACGGGCTTTCTTT. Encoded protein: CASSLEFVARAFF. The full variable domain, in which reference TRBV7-9 and TRBJ1-1 provide the parts outside the CDR3, is DTGVSQNPRHKITKRGQNVTFRCDPISEHNRLYWYRQTLGQGPEFLTYFQNEAQLEKSRLLSDRFSAERPKGSFSTLEIQRTEQGDSAMYLCASSLEFVARAFFGQGTRLTVV.

In this sample, this clonotype turned up many times. The rearrangement joins TRBV12-3 or TRBV12-4 to TRBJ2-1, with D possibly TRBD2 on 5 matching bases. The germline V and J ends were trimmed by 6 bases and 8 bases, with 23 bases remaining between them. The CDR3 runs to 16 residues. CDR3 bases: TGTGCCAGCAGCTCCCGGTCTGCGGCTAGCCTCGATGAGCAGTTCTTC. It is translated as CASSSRSAASLDEQFF.

By share, this clonotype counts as medium-sized. V usage is TRBV5-1 and J usage is TRBJ2-1; D gene ambiguous. The CDR3 consists of 15 residues. The germline V and J ends were trimmed by 0 bases and 1 base, with 8 bases remaining between them. CDR1 SGHRS and CDR2 YFSETQ come from the germline V gene. The CDR3 here is CASSLAAGSYNEQFF. CDR3 nucleotide sequence: TGCGCCAGCAGCTTGGCGGCAGGTTCCTACAATGAGCAGTTCTTC.

In its sample, this clonotype was seen many times. The junction does not match germline at one end; this may be a read error. The chain couples TRBV6-2 or TRBV6-3 to TRBJ2-1, with D maybe TRBD2 (6 bases). The CDR3 sequence is 13 residues long. Germline CDR1 and CDR2: MNHEY and SVGEGT. Here the CDR3 reads CASSYQATGDPSF. In nucleotides, the CDR3 is TGTGCCAGCAGTTACCAAGCCACGGGAGACCCATCGTTC.

This clonotype was seen repeatedly, ten times or more. The V call is TRBV12-3 or TRBV12-4, the J call TRBJ2-5; 12 positions agree with TRBD2. The CDR3 extends over 16 amino acids. Trimming at V came to 4 bases and at J to 5 bases, leaving 8 bases not matched to a gene. CDR3 sequence reads: CASSSLAGGPRETQYF. CDR3 sequence (DNA): TGTGCCAGCAGTTCTCTAGCGGGAGGGCCCCGGGAGACCCAGTACTTC.

Ten or more counts support this clonotype. CDR3 DNA: TGCGCCAGCAGCTTTGTAAGCGGAGGGGATGAAAAACTGTTTTTT. Translated: CASSFVSGGDEKLFF. The chain combines TRBV5-1 with TRBJ1-4; D is perhaps TRBD1 (5 bases). The V gene lost 2 bases and the J gene lost 6 bases, with 14 bases spanning the gap. Per the germline V gene, CDR1 is SGHRS and CDR2 is YFSETQ. The CDR3 has 15 residues. Full variable domain (missing parts from reference TRBV5-1 and TRBJ1-4): KAGVTQTPRYLIKTRGQQVTLSCSPISGHRSVSWYQQTPGQGLQFLFEYFSETQRNKGNFPGRFSGRQFSNSRSEMNVSTLELGDSALYLCASSFVSGGDEKLFFGSGTQLSVL.

This clonotype was observed many times. Here the CDR3 DNA reads TGTGCCAGCAGTTCTGGGTTGGGTAAGCAGTTCTTC. Protein sequence: CASSSGLGKQFF. The chain uses TRBV28 and TRBJ2-1; D not certain. The CDR3 contains 12 residues. Germline V CDR1 and CDR2: MDHEN, SYDVKM. V was trimmed by 4 bases and J by 11 bases, leaving 12 bases between them.

This clonotype was seen ten or more times. The chain employs TRBV27 and TRBJ2-7; a weak D match, TRBD1 (6 bases). Trimming removed 5 bases at V and 4 bases at J, with 24 bases between. The CDR3 length is 17 residues. Germline V gives CDR1 MNHEY, CDR2 SMNVEV (reference sequence). CDR3 DNA sequence: TGTGCCAGCAGTCCGAGGCCCCGGACGGACAGTTCTTACGAGCAGTACTTC. Translated, it gives CASSPRPRTDSSYEQYF.

This clonotype was counted at least ten times. This sequence joins TRBV18 and TRBJ1-1; D unresolved. This CDR3 comprises 15 residues. Per the germline V gene, CDR1 is KGHSH and CDR2 is LQKENI. V shed 0 bases and J shed 0 bases, with 8 bases lying between them. The chain's CDR3 is CASSPPVTVNTEAFF. CDR3 nucleotides: TGTGCCAGCTCACCACCGGTGACGGTGAACACTGAAGCTTTCTTT. Complete variable domain (other parts from reference TRBV18 and TRBJ1-1): NAGVMQNPRHLVRRRGQEARLRCSPMKGHSHVYWYRQLPEEGLKFMVYLQKENIIDESGMPKERFSAEFPKEGPSILRIQQVVRGDSAAYFCASSPPVTVNTEAFFGQGTRLTVV.

This clonotype showed up just once. A much larger clone sits a single nucleotide away, making a read error possible. The V and J genes are TRBV27 and TRBJ2-7; TRBD2 aligns across 9 bases. Germline values: CDR1 MNHEY, CDR2 SMNVEV (reference sequence). This CDR3 comprises 15 residues. Trimming at V came to 3 bases and at J to 3 bases, leaving 6 bases not matched to a gene. For the CDR3, the DNA is TGTGCCAGCAGTTTCACGGGACTAGCTGTCTACGAGCAGTACTTC. This translates into CASSFTGLAVYEQYF.

This clonotype has a count of ten or more. The CDR3 loop is CASSQLTGSGYTF. The CDR3 DNA is TGTGCCAGCAGCCAGCTGACAGGGTCTGGCTACACCTTC. The chain is built from TRBV3-1 and TRBJ1-2, with 7 bases matching TRBD1. V shed 3 bases, J shed 7 bases, and the junction held 5 bases outside the gene matches. In germline, CDR1 is LGHDT, CDR2 YNNKEL (reference sequence). The CDR3 sequence is 13 residues long.

Many counts were recorded for this clonotype. The chain is built from TRBV10-3 and TRBJ2-4; D perhaps matches TRBD1 (6 bases). V was shortened by 3 bases and J by 6 bases, with 15 bases between the two germline ends. The CDR3 is made up of 15 amino acids. Germline CDR1 is ENHRY and CDR2 is SYGVKD. CDR3 in DNA: TGTGCCATCAGTGATTCTAACAGGGTGGGAAACATTCAGTACTTC. Its translation: CAISDSNRVGNIQYF.

This clonotype was seen many times. V is TRBV5-1 and J is TRBJ1-2; tentative D call: TRBD1 (5 bases). CDR1 SGHRS and CDR2 YFSETQ come from the germline V gene. V gave up 4 bases and J gave up 4 bases, with 17 bases separating them. This CDR3 has 15 amino acids. CDR3 nucleotide sequence: TGCGCCAGCAGCACCATGACAGCGAGTACCTATGGCTACACCTTC. Translated: CASSTMTASTYGYTF. Drawing the rest from reference TRBV5-1 and TRBJ1-2, the complete variable domain is KAGVTQTPRYLIKTRGQQVTLSCSPISGHRSVSWYQQTPGQGLQFLFEYFSETQRNKGNFPGRFSGRQFSNSRSEMNVSTLELGDSALYLCASSTMTASTYGYTFGSGTRLTVV.

This clonotype was detected ten times or more. V usage is TRBV12-3 or TRBV12-4 and J usage is TRBJ2-7; 9 nucleotides agree with TRBD1. J gave up 3 bases and V 5 bases, and 2 bases lay outside the gene matches. This CDR3 region has 13 residues. As DNA, the CDR3 is TGTGCCAGCAGTACGGGACAGGGCTACGAGCAGTACTTC. Translated: CASSTGQGYEQYF.